This T cell receptor (beta chain) was retrieved from a study of blood T cell repertoires in COVID-19. Study background: Acute-phase and convalescent COVID-19 samples originated in the United States, Italy and Spain.

V was cut by 4 bases and J by 2 bases, with 2 bases left in between. Per germline, CDR1 WNHNN and CDR2 SYGVQD (reference sequence). The CDR3 is 12 residues long. Original processing notes: Reference gene primer amplification gave nucleated cell count estimates. The assay was immunoSEQ multiplex PCR, and TCRdb's table has in-frame clones only and misses some. That table gives V, J and clone size, and the DNA gave D and trimming. The sample carries about 140,000 clones, about 79% recorded once. This study enrolled people aged roughly 18 to 89 from around 26 US geographic areas. Participant reports of clinical history set cohort assignment. This clone was seen a handful of times.

The J gene is TRBJ2-2, the V gene TRBV10-1; no firm D call. The TCR comes from a woman aged 45-65 years who had recovered from COVID-19. The source material was PBMCs or T cells enriched from blood (not recorded which). The CDR3 bases are TGCGCCAGCAGTGCAAACACCGGGGAGCTGTTTTTT. It is translated as CASSANTGELFF.